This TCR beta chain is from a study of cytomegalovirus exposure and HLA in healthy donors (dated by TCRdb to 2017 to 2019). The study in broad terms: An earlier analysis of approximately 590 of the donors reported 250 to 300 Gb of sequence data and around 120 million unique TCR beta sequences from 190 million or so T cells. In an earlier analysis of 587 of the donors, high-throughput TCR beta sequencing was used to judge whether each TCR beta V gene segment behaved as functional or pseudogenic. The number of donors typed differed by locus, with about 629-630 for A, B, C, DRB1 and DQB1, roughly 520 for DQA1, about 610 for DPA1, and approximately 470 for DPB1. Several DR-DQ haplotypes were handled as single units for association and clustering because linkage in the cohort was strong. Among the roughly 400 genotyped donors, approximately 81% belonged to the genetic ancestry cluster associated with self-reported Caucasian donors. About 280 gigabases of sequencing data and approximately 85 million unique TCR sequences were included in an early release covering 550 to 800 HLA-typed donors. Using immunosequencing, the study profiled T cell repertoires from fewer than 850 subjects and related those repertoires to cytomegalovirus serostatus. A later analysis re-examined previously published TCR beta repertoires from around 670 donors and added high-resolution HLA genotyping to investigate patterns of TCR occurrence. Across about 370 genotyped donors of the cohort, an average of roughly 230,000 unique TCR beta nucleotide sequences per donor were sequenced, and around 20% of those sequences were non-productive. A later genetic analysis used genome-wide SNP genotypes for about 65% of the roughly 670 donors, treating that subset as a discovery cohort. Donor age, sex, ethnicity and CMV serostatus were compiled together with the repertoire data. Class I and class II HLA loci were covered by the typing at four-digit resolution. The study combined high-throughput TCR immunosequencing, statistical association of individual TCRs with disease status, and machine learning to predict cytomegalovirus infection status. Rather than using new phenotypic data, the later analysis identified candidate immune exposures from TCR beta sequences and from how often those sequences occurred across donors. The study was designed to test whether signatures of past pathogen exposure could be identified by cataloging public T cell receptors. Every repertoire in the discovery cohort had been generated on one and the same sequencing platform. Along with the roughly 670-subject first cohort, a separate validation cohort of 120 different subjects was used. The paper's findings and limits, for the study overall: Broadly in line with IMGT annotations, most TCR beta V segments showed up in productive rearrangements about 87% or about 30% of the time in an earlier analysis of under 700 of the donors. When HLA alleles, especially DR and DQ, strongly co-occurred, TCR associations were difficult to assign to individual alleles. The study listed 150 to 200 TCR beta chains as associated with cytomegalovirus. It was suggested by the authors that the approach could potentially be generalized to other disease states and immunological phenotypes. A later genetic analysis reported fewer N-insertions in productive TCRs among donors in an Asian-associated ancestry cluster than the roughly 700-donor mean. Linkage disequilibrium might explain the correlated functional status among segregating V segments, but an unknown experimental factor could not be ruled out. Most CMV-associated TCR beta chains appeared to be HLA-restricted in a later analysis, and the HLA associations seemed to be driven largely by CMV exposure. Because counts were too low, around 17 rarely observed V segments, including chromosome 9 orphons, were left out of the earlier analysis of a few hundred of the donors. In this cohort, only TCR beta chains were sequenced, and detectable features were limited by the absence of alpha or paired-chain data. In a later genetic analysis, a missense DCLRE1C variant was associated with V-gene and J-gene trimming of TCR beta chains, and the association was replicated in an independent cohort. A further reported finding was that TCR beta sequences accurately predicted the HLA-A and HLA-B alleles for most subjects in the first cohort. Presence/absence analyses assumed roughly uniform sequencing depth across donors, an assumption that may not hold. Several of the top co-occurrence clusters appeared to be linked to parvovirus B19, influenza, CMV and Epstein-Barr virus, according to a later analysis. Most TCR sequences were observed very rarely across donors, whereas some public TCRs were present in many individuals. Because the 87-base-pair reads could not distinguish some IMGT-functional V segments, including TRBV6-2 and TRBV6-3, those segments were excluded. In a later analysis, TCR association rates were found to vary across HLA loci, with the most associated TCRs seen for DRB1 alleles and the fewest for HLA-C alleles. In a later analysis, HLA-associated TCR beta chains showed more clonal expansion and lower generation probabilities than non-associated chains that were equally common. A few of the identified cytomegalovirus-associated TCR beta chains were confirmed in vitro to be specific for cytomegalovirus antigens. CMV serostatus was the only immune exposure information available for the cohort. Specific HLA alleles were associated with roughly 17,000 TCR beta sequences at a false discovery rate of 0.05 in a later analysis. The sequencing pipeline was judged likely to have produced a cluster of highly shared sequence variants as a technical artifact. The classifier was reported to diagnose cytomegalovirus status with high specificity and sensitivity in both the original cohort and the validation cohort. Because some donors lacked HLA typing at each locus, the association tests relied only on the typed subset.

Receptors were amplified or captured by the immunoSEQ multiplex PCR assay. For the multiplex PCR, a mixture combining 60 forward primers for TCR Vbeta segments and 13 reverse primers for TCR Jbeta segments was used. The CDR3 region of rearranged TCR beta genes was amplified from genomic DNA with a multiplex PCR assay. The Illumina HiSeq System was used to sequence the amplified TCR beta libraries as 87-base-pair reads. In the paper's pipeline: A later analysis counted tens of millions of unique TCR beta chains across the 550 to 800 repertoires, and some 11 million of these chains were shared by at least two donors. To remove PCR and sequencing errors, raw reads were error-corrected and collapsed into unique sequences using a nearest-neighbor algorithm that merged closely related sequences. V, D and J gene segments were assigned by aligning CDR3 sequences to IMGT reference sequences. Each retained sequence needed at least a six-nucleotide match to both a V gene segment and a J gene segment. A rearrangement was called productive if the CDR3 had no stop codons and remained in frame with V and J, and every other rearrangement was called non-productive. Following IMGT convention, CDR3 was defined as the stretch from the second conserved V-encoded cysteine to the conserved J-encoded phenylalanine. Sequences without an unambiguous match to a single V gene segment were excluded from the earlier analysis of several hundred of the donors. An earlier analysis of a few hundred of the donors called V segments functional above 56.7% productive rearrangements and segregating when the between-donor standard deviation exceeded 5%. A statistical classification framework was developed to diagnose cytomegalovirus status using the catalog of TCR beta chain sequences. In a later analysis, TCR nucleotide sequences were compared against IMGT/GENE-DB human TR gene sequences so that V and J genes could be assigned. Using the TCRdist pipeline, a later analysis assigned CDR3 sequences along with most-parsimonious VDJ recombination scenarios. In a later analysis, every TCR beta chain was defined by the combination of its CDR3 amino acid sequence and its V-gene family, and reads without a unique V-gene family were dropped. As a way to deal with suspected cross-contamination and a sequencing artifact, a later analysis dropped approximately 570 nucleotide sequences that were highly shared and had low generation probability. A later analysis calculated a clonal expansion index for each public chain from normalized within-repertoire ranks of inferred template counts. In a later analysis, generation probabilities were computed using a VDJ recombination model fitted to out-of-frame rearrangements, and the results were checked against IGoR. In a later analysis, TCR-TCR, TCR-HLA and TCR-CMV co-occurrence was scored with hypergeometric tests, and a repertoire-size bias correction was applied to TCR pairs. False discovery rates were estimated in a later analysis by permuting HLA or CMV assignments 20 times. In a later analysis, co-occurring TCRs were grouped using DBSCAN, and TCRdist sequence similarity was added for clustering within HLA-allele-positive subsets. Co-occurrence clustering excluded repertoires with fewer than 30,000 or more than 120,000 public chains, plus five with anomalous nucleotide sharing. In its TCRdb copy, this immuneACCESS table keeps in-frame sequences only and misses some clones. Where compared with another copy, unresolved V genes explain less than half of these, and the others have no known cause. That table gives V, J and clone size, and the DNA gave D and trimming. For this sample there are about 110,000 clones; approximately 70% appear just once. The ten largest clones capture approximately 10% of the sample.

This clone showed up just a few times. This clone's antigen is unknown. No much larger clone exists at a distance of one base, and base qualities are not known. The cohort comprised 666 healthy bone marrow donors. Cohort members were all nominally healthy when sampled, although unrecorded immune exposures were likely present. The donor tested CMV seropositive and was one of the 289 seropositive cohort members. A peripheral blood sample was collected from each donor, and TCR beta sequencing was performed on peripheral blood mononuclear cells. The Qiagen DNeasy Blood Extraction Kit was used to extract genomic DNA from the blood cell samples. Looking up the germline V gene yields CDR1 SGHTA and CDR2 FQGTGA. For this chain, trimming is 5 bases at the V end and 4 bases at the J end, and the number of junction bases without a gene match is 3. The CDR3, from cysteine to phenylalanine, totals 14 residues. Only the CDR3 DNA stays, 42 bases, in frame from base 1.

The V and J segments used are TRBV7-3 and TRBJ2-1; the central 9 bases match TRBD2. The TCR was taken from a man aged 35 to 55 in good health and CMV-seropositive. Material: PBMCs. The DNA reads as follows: TGTGCCAGCAGCCTAGCGGGACCTTACAATGAGCAGTTCTTC. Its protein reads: CASSLAGPYNEQFF. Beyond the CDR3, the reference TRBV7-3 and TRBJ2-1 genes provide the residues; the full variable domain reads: GAGVSQTPSNKVTEKGKYVELRCDPISGHTALYWYRQSLGQGPEFLIYFQGTGAADDSGLPNDRFFAVRPEGSVSTLKIQRTERGDSAVYLCASSLAGPYNEQFFGPGTRLTVL.